This record covers a single T cell receptor (beta chain). As yet, its antigen is unknown. Sequencing of TCR beta drew on CD8+ and CD4+ T cells from blood. V shed 4 bases and J shed 5 bases, with 12 bases lying between them. The V gene's germline CDR1 is LGHDT and CDR2 YNNKEL (reference sequence). The CDR3 loop spans 13 amino acids. The authors reverse transcribed roughly 0.5 to 1 ug RNA with random hexamers. Amplification of TCR beta CDR3 spanned 54 Vbeta and 13 Jbeta via immunoSEQ multiplex PCR. One entry per CDR3 protein results from TCRdb running MiXCR on the immunoSEQ multiplex PCR reads. The table shows approximately 180,000 distinct CDR3 sequences, with around 93% occurring only once. The data derive from a study of CD8 T cells in Susac syndrome. Study-wide results and limits: Individuals included in the TCR sequencing and HLA analysis were acknowledged by the study to be relatively few in number.

Specimen: CD4+ T cells from PBMCs. This TCR was recovered from a human donor with multiple sclerosis. The chain links TRBV3-1 to TRBJ2-7, with D hard to call. CDR3 region: CASSRKGYDEQYF. The CDR3 nucleotides are TGTGCCAGCAGCCGGAAAGGGTACGACGAGCAGTACTTC.